The clone carrying this T cell receptor (beta chain) was seen at least ten times. MiXCR was run by TCRdb on the reads, yielding one entry per CDR3 protein. This sample has 40,000 to 55,000 distinct CDR3 sequences; around 6.7% occur once, and the top ten carry around 15%. The sample is drawn from a study of patients with pleural tuberculosis. The ends were cut back, 5 bases at V and 4 bases at J, with 11 bases in the middle. Germline CDR1 reads MNHEY; CDR2 reads SMNVEV (reference sequence). The CDR3 is made up of 13 amino acids. This chain connects TRBV27 to TRBJ1-1, with D unresolved. The source is a human donor with pleural tuberculosis. CDR3 DNA sequence: TGTGCCAGCAGTCCACTTACAGTCACTGAAGCTTTCTTT. Translation: CASSPLTVTEAFF.